The entry that follows covers one TCR beta chain sequence. Assay: immunoSEQ multiplex PCR; the TCRdb copy retains only in-frame clones and omits some. The top ten clones hold less than 0.95% of a sample with a few hundred thousand clones, 70% to 90% of them seen once. These data belong to a study of blood T cell repertoires in COVID-19. Study details: COVID-19 samples collected from the United States, Italy and Spain covered acute and convalescent phases.

Germline lookup yields CDR1 SNHLY and CDR2 FYNNEI. The CDR3 totals 13 residues. V dropped 6 bases and J dropped 7; count of bases not matched to a gene: 7. The chain has TRBV2 and TRBJ1-2; 8 nucleotides line up with TRBD1. Sequencing was carried out using peripheral blood. The origin of this receptor is a man aged 18-30 years with COVID-19, enrolled during active disease. As DNA, the CDR3 is TGTGCCAGCAGGGAACAGGGGGACATTGGCTACACCTTC. This translates into CASREQGDIGYTF.